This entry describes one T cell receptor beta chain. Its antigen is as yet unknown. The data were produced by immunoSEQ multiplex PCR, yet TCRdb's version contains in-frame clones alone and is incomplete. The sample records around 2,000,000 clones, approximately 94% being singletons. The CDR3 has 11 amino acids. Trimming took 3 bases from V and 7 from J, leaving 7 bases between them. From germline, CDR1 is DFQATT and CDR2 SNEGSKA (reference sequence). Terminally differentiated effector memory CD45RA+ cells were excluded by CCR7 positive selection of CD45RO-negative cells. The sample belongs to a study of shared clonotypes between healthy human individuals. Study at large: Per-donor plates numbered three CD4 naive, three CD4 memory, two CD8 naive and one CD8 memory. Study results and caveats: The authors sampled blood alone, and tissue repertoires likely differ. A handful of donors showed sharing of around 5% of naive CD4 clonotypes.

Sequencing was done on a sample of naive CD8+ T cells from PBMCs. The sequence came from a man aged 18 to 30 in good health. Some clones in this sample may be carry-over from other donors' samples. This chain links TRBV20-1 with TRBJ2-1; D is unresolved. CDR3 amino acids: CSASPGNEQFF. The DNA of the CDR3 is TGCAGTGCTAGTCCTGGGAATGAGCAGTTCTTC.